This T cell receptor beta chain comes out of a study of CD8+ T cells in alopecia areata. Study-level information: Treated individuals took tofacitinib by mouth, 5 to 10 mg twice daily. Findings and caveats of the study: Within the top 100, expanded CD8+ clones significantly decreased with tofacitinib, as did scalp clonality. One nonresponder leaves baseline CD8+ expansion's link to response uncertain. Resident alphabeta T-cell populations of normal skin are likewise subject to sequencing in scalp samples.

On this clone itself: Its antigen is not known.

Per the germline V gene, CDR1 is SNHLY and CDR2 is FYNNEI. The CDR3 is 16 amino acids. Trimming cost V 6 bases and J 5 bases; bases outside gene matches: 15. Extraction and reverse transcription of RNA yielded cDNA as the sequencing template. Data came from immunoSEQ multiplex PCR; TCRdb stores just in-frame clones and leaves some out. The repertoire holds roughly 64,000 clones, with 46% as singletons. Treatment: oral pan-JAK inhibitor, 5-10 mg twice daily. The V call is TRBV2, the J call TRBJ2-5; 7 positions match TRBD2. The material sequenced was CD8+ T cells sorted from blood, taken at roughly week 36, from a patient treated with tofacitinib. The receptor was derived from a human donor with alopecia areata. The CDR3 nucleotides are TGTGCCAGCAGAAACTCGGCGGGAGTGGGATCGGAGACCCAGTACTTC. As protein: CASRNSAGVGSETQYF.